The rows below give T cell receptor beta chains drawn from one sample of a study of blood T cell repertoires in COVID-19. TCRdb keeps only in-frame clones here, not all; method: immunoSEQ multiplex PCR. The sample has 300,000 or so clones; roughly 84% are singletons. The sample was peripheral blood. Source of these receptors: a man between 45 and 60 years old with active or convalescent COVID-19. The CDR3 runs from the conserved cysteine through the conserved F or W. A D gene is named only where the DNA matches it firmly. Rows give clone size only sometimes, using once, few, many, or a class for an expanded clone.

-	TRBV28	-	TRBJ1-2	TGTGCCAGCAGTCGCTATGGCTACACCTTC	CASSRYGYTF
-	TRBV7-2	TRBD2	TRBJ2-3	TGTGCCAGCAGCTCTGGACTAGCGGGAGGAGCAGATACGCAGTATTTT	CASSSGLAGGADTQYF
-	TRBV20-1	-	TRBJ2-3	TGCAGTGCTAGTTCCCCATCGGGCCGGACTAGCACAGATACGCAGTATTTT	CSASSPSGRTSTDTQYF
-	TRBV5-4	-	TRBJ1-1	TGTGCCAGCAGCACAACAGTGAACACTGAAGCTTTCTTT	CASSTTVNTEAFF
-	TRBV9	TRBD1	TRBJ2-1	TGTGCCAGCAGCGTCGACCTCTCAGGGGGCCATAAGAATGAGCAGTTCTTC	CASSVDLSGGHKNEQFF
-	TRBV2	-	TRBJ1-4	TGTGCCAGCAGAGTCAGGGATTTTAATGAAAAACTGTTTTTT	CASRVRDFNEKLFF
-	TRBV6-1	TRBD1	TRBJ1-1	TGTGCCAGCAGTGGACCACAACAGGGGGCGATTCGGAGAGCTTTCTTT	CASSGPQQGAIRRAFF
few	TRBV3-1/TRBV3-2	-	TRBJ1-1	TGTGCCAGCAGCCCAGGGGAGTCGTACGCTTTCTTT	CASSPGESYAFF
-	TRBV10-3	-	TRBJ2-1	TGTGCCACTACTACAGGGCTCTACAATGAGCAGTTCTTC	CATTTGLYNEQFF
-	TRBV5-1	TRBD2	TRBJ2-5	TGCGCCAGCGATTTGGGGGGGAAAGAGACCCAGTACTTC	CASDLGGKETQYF
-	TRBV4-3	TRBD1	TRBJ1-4	TGCGCCAGCAGCCAAGATGTCCCGGGACAGCAAAAACTGTTTTTT	CASSQDVPGQQKLFF
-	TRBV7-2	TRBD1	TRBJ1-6	TGTGCCAGCAGCTCCCGGACAGGGGGTAAGGATAATTCACCCCTCCACTTT	CASSSRTGGKDNSPLHF
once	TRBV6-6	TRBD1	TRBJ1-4	TGTGCCAGCAACGTACAGGGGAAAGACGAAAAACTGTTTTTT	CASNVQGKDEKLFF
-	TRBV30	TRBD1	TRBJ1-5	TGTGCCTGGATTGGGACAGGAGGCGATCAGCCCCAGCATTTT	CAWIGTGGDQPQHF
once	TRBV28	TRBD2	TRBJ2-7	TGTGCCAGCAGTTTAGGACTAGCGGGTGAAAGCGAGCAGTACTTC	CASSLGLAGESEQYF
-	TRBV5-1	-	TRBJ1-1	TGCGCCAGCAGCTTGTCAGAGGCACAGGGCCATACTGAAGCTTTCTTT	CASSLSEAQGHTEAFF
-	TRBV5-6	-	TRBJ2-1	TGTGCCAGCAGCTTGGTTCCAGGACAGAATGAGCAGTTCTTC	CASSLVPGQNEQFF
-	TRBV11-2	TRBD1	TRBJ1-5	TGTGCCAGCAGCGTTACCCGGGACAGAAATCAGCCCCAGCATTTT	CASSVTRDRNQPQHF